The 14 T cell receptor beta chains below all came from one sample that was sequenced in a study of OX40 agonist ivuxolimab in advanced cancers. The method was immunoSEQ multiplex PCR; TCRdb's version includes in-frame clones alone and lacks a portion of them. This table holds some 50,000 clones, about 89% found once. This specimen consisted of CD4+ or CD8+ T cells sorted from blood, obtained in a trial of the OX40 agonist ivuxolimab. The receptors come from an adult with an advanced solid tumor such as melanoma, head and neck, liver or kidney cancer.

CDR3 residues: CASSLRVAGGPEQETQYF. The DNA for the CDR3 is TGTGCCAGCAGCCTCCGGGTAGCGGGAGGGCCGGAACAAGAGACCCAGTACTTC. The rearrangement uses TRBV7-2 and TRBJ2-5; 11 bases agree with TRBD2. Germline loops: CDR1 SGHTA, CDR2 FQGNSA. V dropped 5 bases and J dropped 2; count of bases not matched to a gene: 13. CDR3 length equals 18 residues.

The J gene is TRBJ2-3, the V gene TRBV5-4; maybe TRBD1 (6 bases). Germline lookup yields CDR1 SGHNT and CDR2 YYREEE (reference sequence). Trimming took 10 bases from V and 3 from J, leaving 12 bases between them. The CDR3 extends over 12 amino acids. CDR3 DNA sequence: TGTGCCTGTGGGCAGGGGACAGATACGCAGTATTTT. This encodes CACGQGTDTQYF.

This chain connects TRBV2 to TRBJ1-1; D unclear. V was shortened by 2 bases and J by 2 bases, with 6 bases between the two germline ends. CDR3 length: 13 residues. From germline, CDR1 is SNHLY and CDR2 FYNNEI. CDR3 protein: CASSEQANTEAFF. The CDR3 bases are TGTGCCAGCAGTGAACAGGCTAACACTGAAGCTTTCTTT. Full variable domain (remainder filled in from reference TRBV2 and TRBJ1-1): EPEVTQTPSHQVTQMGQEVILRCVPISNHLYFYWYRQILGQKVEFLVSFYNNEISEKSEIFDDQFSVERPDGSNFTLKIRSTKLEDSAMYFCASSEQANTEAFFGQGTRLTVV.

The gene calls are TRBV7-8 and TRBJ1-5; maybe TRBD1 (6 bases). The CDR3 totals 12 residues. Germline V gene sequence: CDR1 SGHVS, CDR2 FQNEAQ. V lost 5 bases and J lost 10, with 12 bases in between. The CDR3: CASSLGQRPQHF. CDR3 DNA sequence: TGTGCCAGCAGCCTCGGACAGAGACCCCAGCATTTT.

The V call is TRBV19, the J call TRBJ2-3, with a possible D match to TRBD2 (6 bases). Germline lookup yields CDR1 LNHDA and CDR2 SQIVND (reference sequence). Between the trimmed V and J ends, which lost 5 bases and 6 bases, there was a span of 12 bases. CDR3 size: 13 residues. CDR3 nucleotides: TGTGCCAGTAGTGCCGGGGCGGGGGATACGCAGTATTTT. It codes for CASSAGAGDTQYF.

The V and J genes are TRBV6-1 and TRBJ1-1; D gene unclear. CDR1 and CDR2 from the germline V gene are MNHNS and SASEGT. This CDR3 is built from 15 residues. The V gene lost 7 bases and the J gene lost 3 bases, with 18 bases spanning the gap. CDR3 coding DNA: TGTGCCAGCACTCCCCCCTGGGCCCTCCACACTGAAGCTTTCTTT. It yields the protein CASTPPWALHTEAFF.

The J gene is TRBJ2-1, the V gene TRBV7-7; D might be TRBD2 (5 bases). Germline V lookup: CDR1 SSHAT, CDR2 FNYEAQ (reference sequence). The CDR3 covers 14 residues. Trimming removed 1 base from V and 3 bases from J, with 7 bases in between. The DNA for the CDR3 is TGTGCCAGCAGCTTAGACGGGAACTACAATGAGCAGTTCTTC. Translating gives CASSLDGNYNEQFF.

This clone appeared once. J is TRBJ2-7 and V is TRBV7-2; possibly TRBD2 for D (6 bases). Between the trimmed V and J ends, which lost 1 base and 3 bases, there was a span of 10 bases. The germline V gene encodes CDR1 SGHTA and CDR2 FQGNSA. The CDR3 is 14 amino acids. The CDR3 here is CASSLGGAVYEQYF. The CDR3 nucleotides read TGTGCCAGCAGCTTAGGCGGGGCTGTCTACGAGCAGTACTTC.

This clone was seen only a few times. The chain carries TRBV16 and TRBJ1-3; no firm D call. The germline CDR1 and CDR2 sequences are KGHSY and FQNENV. The CDR3 covers 12 residues. V lost 2 bases and J 4 bases, leaving 3 bases between the germline ends. The CDR3 DNA reads as TGTGCCAGCAGCCAAGAGGGAAACACCATATATTTT. It specifies CASSQEGNTIYF.

The chain carries TRBV4-1 and TRBJ1-2; a possible D gene is TRBD1 (5 bases). V dropped 0 bases and J dropped 3 bases, with 8 bases sitting between them. In germline, CDR1 is MGHRA, CDR2 YSYEKL. This CDR3 region has 14 residues. This chain's CDR3 is CASSQETDYYGYTF. CDR3 DNA: TGCGCCAGCAGCCAAGAGACAGACTACTATGGCTACACCTTC.

The chain has TRBV5-1 and TRBJ2-6; TRBD2 might be the D (7 bases). CDR1 SGHRS and CDR2 YFSETQ come from the germline V gene. Trimming took 0 bases from V and 4 from J, leaving 14 bases between them. This CDR3 spans 17 amino acids. CDR3 amino acids: CASSLAGGASGANVLTF. CDR3 nucleotide sequence: TGCGCCAGCAGCTTGGCGGGGGGCGCGTCGGGGGCCAACGTCCTGACTTTC.

The rearrangement links TRBV6-5 to TRBJ2-2; TRBD1 might be the D (6 bases). Germline V CDR1 and CDR2: MNHEY, SVGAGI. Trimming left V 5 bases short and J 4 bases short, with 11 bases between. The CDR3 has 14 amino acids. CDR3: CASSLQGRTGELFF. The DNA of the CDR3 is TGTGCCAGCAGTCTGCAGGGGCGCACCGGGGAGCTGTTTTTT.

This chain uses TRBV7-2 with TRBJ2-7, with TRBD2 as a possible D gene (5 bases). Between the trimmed V and J ends, which lost 1 base and 5 bases, there was a span of 12 bases. Germline CDR1 SGHTA, CDR2 FQGNSA. The CDR3 spans 14 residues. CDR3 amino acids: CASSLGGLSDEQYF. The CDR3 region has the DNA TGTGCCAGCAGCTTAGGCGGGCTAAGCGACGAGCAGTACTTC.

The rearrangement joins TRBV25-1 to TRBJ1-6, with 9 bases identical to TRBD1. CDR1 and CDR2 (germline): MGHDK, SYGVNS. J was trimmed by 5 bases and V by 8 bases; bases with no gene match: 7. The CDR3 spans 15 residues. The chain's CDR3 is CASRLDRGNNSPLHF. Written as DNA, the CDR3 is TGTGCCAGCCGTCTTGACAGGGGGAATAATTCACCCCTCCACTTT. The full variable domain, with the rest looked up from reference TRBV25-1 and TRBJ1-6, is EADIYQTPRYLVIGTGKKITLECSQTMGHDKMYWYQQDPGMELHLIHYSYGVNSTEKGDLSSESTVSRIRTEHFPLTLESARPSHTSQYLCASRLDRGNNSPLHFGNGTRLTVT.